The TCR beta chain described here comes from a study of technical replicates of blood from a few donors. Germline V CDR1 and CDR2: LNHNV, YYDKDF (reference sequence). V shed 0 bases and J shed 5 bases, with 14 bases lying between them. This CDR3 has 15 residues. The protocol was immunoSEQ multiplex PCR, while the TCRdb copy is restricted to in-frame clones and leaves out a portion. The table shows more than 70,000 clones, with 96% occurring only once. Sequencing was carried out using T cells isolated from PBMCs. This sequence was found in a human donor in good health. This chain connects TRBV15 to TRBJ2-7; D is perhaps TRBD1 (5 bases). CDR3 protein: CATSREGRVIDEQYF. The CDR3 nucleotides are TGTGCCACCAGCAGAGAGGGCAGGGTTATAGACGAGCAGTACTTC.